This passage covers 13 T cell receptor beta chains from one sample sequenced in a study of a mutant IDH1 vaccine in newly diagnosed glioma. Their antigen targets remain unknown. TCRdb's copy holds only in-frame clones and misses some; the assay was immunoSEQ multiplex PCR. This repertoire shows more than 45,000 clones, 88% found once; its top ten account for more than 5%. Time point defined: week 35, safety follow-up. Every vaccination contained 300 ug of the mutant IDH1 20-mer peptide and was paired with topical imiquimod. The specimen comprised PBMCs, sampled from a glioma patient whose treatment included an IDH1 peptide vaccine. All receptors derive from a woman in her 40s with glioma.

The chain has TRBV23-1 and TRBJ1-2; maybe TRBD1 (6 bases). TRBV23-1 is labeled an ORF, and its function is uncertain. This CDR3 contains 17 residues. With 0 bases removed from V and 2 bases from J, the gap between germline ends came to 16 bases. Written as DNA, the CDR3 is TGCGCCAGCAGTCAATCTTCGGGGGCTCAACGGAACTATGGCTACACCTTC. It translates to CASSQSSGAQRNYGYTF.

V gene TRBV4-2 combines with J gene TRBJ1-2, with D perhaps TRBD1 (6 bases). Germline V CDR1 and CDR2: LGHNA, YNFKEQ. V was pared by 1 base and J by 4 bases, with 7 bases between. The CDR3 is made up of 13 amino acids. The CDR3 reads CASSQGGAYGYTF. The DNA of the CDR3 is TGTGCCAGCAGCCAAGGGGGGGCCTATGGCTACACCTTC.

This chain links TRBV11-2 with TRBJ2-3; 7 bases align to TRBD1. Germline V CDR1 and CDR2: SGHAT, FQNNGV. CDR3 size: 17 residues. V shed 1 base, J shed 2 bases, and the junction held 9 bases outside the gene matches. CDR3 sequence reads: CASSLVARGSPTDTQYF. Written as DNA, the CDR3 is TGTGCCAGCAGCTTAGTCGCCAGGGGGAGCCCCACAGATACGCAGTATTTT.

The CDR3 loop is CASSGGGADTEAFF. The CDR3 region has the DNA TGTGCCAGCAGTGGAGGGGGCGCCGACACTGAAGCTTTCTTT. V gene TRBV6-1 combines with J gene TRBJ1-1, with 7 bases fitting TRBD1. V was clipped by 4 bases and J by 3 bases; unmatched bases: 5. There are 14 residues in the CDR3. Looked up from germline, CDR1 is MNHNS and CDR2 is SASEGT.

This chain joins TRBV4-1 and TRBJ2-4; TRBD2 agrees at 11 bases. With 2 bases clipped from V and 3 bases from J, the junction kept 9 bases outside the gene matches. The germline V gene has CDR1 MGHRA and CDR2 YSYEKL. There are 18 residues in the CDR3. DNA for the CDR3: TGCGCCAGCAGCCAAAATAGCGGGAGGGGGCCTAGCAAAAACATTCAGTACTTC. This sequence encodes CASSQNSGRGPSKNIQYF.

Only a few counts were recorded for this clone. The V gene is TRBV7-9, the J gene TRBJ2-2; D is perhaps TRBD2 (5 bases). Germline V CDR1 and CDR2: SEHNR, FQNEAQ (reference sequence). The CDR3 spans 14 residues. Trimming took 10 bases from V and 3 from J, leaving 15 bases between them. CDR3 coding DNA: TGTGCCACACGGGCTAGCAGCGACACCGGGGAGCTGTTTTTT. Protein: CATRASSDTGELFF.

The J gene is TRBJ1-1, the V gene TRBV4-1; the match to TRBD1 covers 7 bases. Trimming took 4 bases from V and 10 from J; bases not matched to a gene: 12. This CDR3 comprises 14 residues. The germline V gene encodes CDR1 MGHRA and CDR2 YSYEKL. Written as DNA, the CDR3 is TGCGCCAGCAGCCGGATGACAGGGCCCCGAAGAGCTTTCTTT. This codes for CASSRMTGPRRAFF.

V gene TRBV5-1 combines with J gene TRBJ2-5, with D possibly being TRBD1 (5 bases). Germline-derived CDR1 and CDR2 are SGHRS and YFSETQ. The V and J ends lost 4 bases and 4 bases respectively, with 17 bases between them. The CDR3 has 15 residues. The CDR3 loop is CASSQTGHHIETQYF. DNA of the CDR3: TGCGCCAGCAGCCAAACAGGCCACCACATAGAGACCCAGTACTTC. The entire variable domain, with the rest obtained from reference TRBV5-1 and TRBJ2-5, is as follows: KAGVTQTPRYLIKTRGQQVTLSCSPISGHRSVSWYQQTPGQGLQFLFEYFSETQRNKGNFPGRFSGRQFSNSRSEMNVSTLELGDSALYLCASSQTGHHIETQYFGPGTRLLVL.

The chain joins TRBV5-5 to TRBJ2-7, with 11 bases lining up with TRBD2. The J segment lost 3 bases and the V segment lost 6 bases, leaving 5 bases of the junction unmatched. The CDR3 spans 14 residues. Germline lookup yields CDR1 SGHKS and CDR2 YYEKEE (reference sequence). The CDR3 loop is CASTGTSGLYEQYF. CDR3 in DNA: TGTGCCAGCACCGGGACTAGCGGACTCTACGAGCAGTACTTC.

This chain uses TRBV28 with TRBJ2-7; 10 nucleotides line up with TRBD2. Germline V CDR1 and CDR2: MDHEN, SYDVKM. V was clipped by 2 bases and J by 6 bases; unmatched bases: 7. The length of the CDR3 is 15 residues. CDR3 coding DNA: TGTGCCAGCAGTTTACGGCTAGCGGGAGATGGCGAGCAGTACTTC. Amino acids: CASSLRLAGDGEQYF.

V gene TRBV11-2 combines with J gene TRBJ2-4, with D possibly being TRBD1 (5 bases). The CDR3 has 14 amino acids. Germline lookup yields CDR1 SGHAT and CDR2 FQNNGV. V lost 2 bases and J 7 bases, leaving 12 bases between the germline ends. DNA for the CDR3: TGTGCCAGCAGCTTAAATGTCGCAGGGAACATTCAGTACTTC. It translates to CASSLNVAGNIQYF.

The chain employs TRBV19 and TRBJ1-4, with D unclear. Deletions cut 2 bases from V and 8 bases from J, with 6 bases between. The germline CDR1 and CDR2 sequences are LNHDA and SQIVND (reference sequence). The CDR3 consists of 12 residues. CDR3 in DNA: TGTGCCAGTAGTATAATAGCAGAAAAACTGTTTTTT. Protein: CASSIIAEKLFF.

The CDR3 loop is CASSNRDRDTEAFF. The CDR3 DNA follows: TGTGCCAGTAGTAATCGGGACAGGGATACTGAAGCTTTCTTT. V is TRBV19 and J is TRBJ1-1; TRBD1 matches 9 bases. With V trimmed by 4 bases and J by 5 bases, 5 bases remained unmatched. CDR1 LNHDA and CDR2 SQIVND come from the germline V gene (reference sequence). The CDR3 consists of 14 residues.